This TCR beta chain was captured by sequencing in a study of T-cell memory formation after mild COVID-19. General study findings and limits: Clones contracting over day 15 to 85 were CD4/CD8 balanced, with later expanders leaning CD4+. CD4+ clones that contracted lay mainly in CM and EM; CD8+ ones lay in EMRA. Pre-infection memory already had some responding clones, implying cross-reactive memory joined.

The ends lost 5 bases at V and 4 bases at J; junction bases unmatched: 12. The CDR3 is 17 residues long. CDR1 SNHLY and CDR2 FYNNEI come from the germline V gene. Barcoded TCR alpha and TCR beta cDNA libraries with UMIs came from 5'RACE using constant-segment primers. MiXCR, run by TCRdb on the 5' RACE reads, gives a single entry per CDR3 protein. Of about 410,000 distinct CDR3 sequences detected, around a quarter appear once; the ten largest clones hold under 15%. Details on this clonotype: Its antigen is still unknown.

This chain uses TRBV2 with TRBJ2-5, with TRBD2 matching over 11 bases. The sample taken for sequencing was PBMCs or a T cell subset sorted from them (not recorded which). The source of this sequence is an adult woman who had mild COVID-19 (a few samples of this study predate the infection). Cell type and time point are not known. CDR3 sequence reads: CASSFTSGGASGETQYF. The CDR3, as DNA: TGTGCCAGCAGTTTCACTAGCGGGGGAGCAAGTGGAGAGACCCAGTACTTC. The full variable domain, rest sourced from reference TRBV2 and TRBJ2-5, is EPEVTQTPSHQVTQMGQEVILRCVPISNHLYFYWYRQILGQKVEFLVSFYNNEISEKSEIFDDQFSVERPDGSNFTLKIRSTKLEDSAMYFCASSFTSGGASGETQYFGPGTRLLVL.